The 18 T cell receptor beta chains below were found in one sample sequenced in a study of T cell repertoires in cytomegalovirus infection. One entry per CDR3 protein results from TCRdb running MiXCR on the reads. The sample gives around 300,000 distinct CDR3 sequences, over 20% of which show up once; around 14% is in the top ten. The specimen was PBMCs. The receptors were gathered from a human donor in good health (CMV status not recorded). Some clones in this sample may be carry-over from other donors' samples.

The sample holds a few counts of this clonotype. The chain employs TRBV12-5 and TRBJ1-5; D unresolved. Trimming took off 3 bases at V and 3 bases at J, with 6 bases between the two ends. The germline gives CDR1 LGHNT, CDR2 FRNRAP. This CDR3 has 13 amino acids. The CDR3 nucleotides are TGTGCTAGTGGTTTCGGTCTCAATCAGCCCCAGCATTTT. This sequence encodes CASGFGLNQPQHF. Supplemented by reference TRBV12-5 and TRBJ1-5, the full variable domain reads DARVTQTPRHKVTEMGQEVTMRCQPILGHNTVFWYRQTMMQGLELLAYFRNRAPLDDSGMPKDRFSAEMPDATLATLKIQPSEPRDSAVYFCASGFGLNQPQHFGDGTRLSIL.

This clonotype was seen more than once but under ten times. This chain links TRBV28 with TRBJ1-1; maybe TRBD1 (6 bases). The CDR3 runs to 15 residues. Trimming took off 4 bases at V and 1 base at J, with 13 bases between the two ends. Germline CDR1 MDHEN, CDR2 SYDVKM. Written as DNA, the CDR3 is TGTGCCAGCAGTTCGATTGGGGGGGCGAACACTGAAGCTTTCTTT. Amino acids: CASSSIGGANTEAFF.

This chain connects TRBV15 to TRBJ2-5; D is possibly TRBD1 (6 bases). The V and J ends lost 0 bases and 1 base respectively, with 9 bases between them. This CDR3 contains 15 residues. Germline values: CDR1 LNHNV, CDR2 YYDKDF (reference sequence). In nucleotides, the CDR3 is TGTGCCACCAGCAGAGACCCAGGGGCCCAAGAGACCCAGTACTTC. It yields the protein CATSRDPGAQETQYF.

This clonotype was picked up one time. The rearrangement joins TRBV10-3 to TRBJ1-5; D is uncertain. This CDR3 contains 12 residues. Trimming removed 7 bases from V and 3 bases from J, with 7 bases in between. Germline CDR1 and CDR2: ENHRY and SYGVKD. CDR3 residues: CAIKGDNQPQHF. The CDR3 DNA follows: TGTGCCATCAAGGGCGACAATCAGCCCCAGCATTTT.

The J gene is TRBJ2-3, the V gene TRBV24-1; no definite D call. The germline V gene encodes CDR1 KGHDR and CDR2 SFDVKD. The V gene lost 3 bases and the J gene lost 1 base, with 4 bases spanning the gap. CDR3 size: 13 residues. CDR3 protein: CATSDMGTDTQYF. CDR3 bases: TGTGCCACCAGTGATATGGGCACAGATACGCAGTATTTT.

The CDR3 reads CASSLDAGFGGYTF. The DNA for the CDR3 is TGTGCCAGCAGCTTAGATGCGGGGTTCGGCGGCTACACCTTC. The rearrangement joins TRBV11-2 to TRBJ1-2; no definite D call. This CDR3 has 14 residues. Germline V gene sequence: CDR1 SGHAT, CDR2 FQNNGV. V lost 0 bases and J lost 8, with 13 bases in between.

This chain connects TRBV3-1 to TRBJ2-1, with TRBD1 matching over 10 bases. The V segment lost 8 bases and the J segment 8 bases; nucleotides outside the gene matches: 9. The germline V gene encodes CDR1 LGHDT and CDR2 YNNKEL (reference sequence). This CDR3 contains 14 residues. The CDR3 DNA sequence: TGTGCCAGCGGCGGGACAGGGGTAGGGGATGAGCAGTTCTTC. Translation: CASGGTGVGDEQFF.

V gene TRBV6-2 or TRBV6-3 combines with J gene TRBJ2-6, with TRBD1 matching over 9 bases. The CDR3 loop spans 23 amino acids. Germline assignment: CDR1 MNHEY and CDR2 SVGEGT. V lost 2 bases and J lost 1; bases outside the gene matches: 21. CDR3 DNA: TGTGCCAGCAGTTACCCTCGATATCCAACCCGGGACAGGGATGTTTCTGGGGCCAACGTCCTGACTTTC. Its protein is CASSYPRYPTRDRDVSGANVLTF.

This clonotype was found many times. The CDR3 DNA reads TGTGCCAGCAGCTCCGGGACTAGCGGTGCAGATACGCAGTATTTT. Translation: CASSSGTSGADTQYF. The V and J genes are TRBV7-2 and TRBJ2-3; 11 positions match TRBD2. CDR1 and CDR2 from the germline V gene are SGHTA and FQGNSA. J was trimmed by 4 bases and V by 4 bases; bases with no gene match: 4. This CDR3 comprises 15 residues.

This sequence joins TRBV23-1 and TRBJ2-7; TRBD2 matches at 7 bases. TRBV23-1 is identified as an open reading frame with a role that is uncertain. There are 19 residues in the CDR3. V lost 1 base and J lost 0; bases outside the gene matches: 15. The CDR3 DNA follows: TGCGCCAGCAGTCAATGTTGGCTAGCGGTTAGATTCCACTCCTACGAGCAGTACTTC. Residues: CASSQCWLAVRFHSYEQYF.

This clonotype was counted a few times. V gene TRBV10-3 combines with J gene TRBJ1-3; D gene ambiguous. Germline CDR1 and CDR2: ENHRY and SYGVKD. Trimming pared 7 bases from V and 0 bases from J, leaving 22 bases between. CDR3 size: 18 residues. CDR3 residues: CAIKLSDPKGRSGNTIYF. CDR3 DNA: TGTGCCATCAAATTGTCGGACCCCAAAGGACGCTCTGGAAACACCATATATTTT.

This clonotype was observed a handful of times. This rearrangement joins TRBV28 to TRBJ2-5, with D possibly being TRBD1 or TRBD2 (7 bases each). The V and J ends lost 6 bases and 1 base respectively, with 12 bases between them. The CDR3 extends over 14 amino acids. The V gene's germline CDR1 is MDHEN and CDR2 SYDVKM. CDR3 bases: TGTGCCAGCAGCAAGCGGGACAGCCAAGAGACCCAGTACTTC. Translation gives CASSKRDSQETQYF.

About this clonotype itself: This may come from a read error, since a much larger clone is one base off. V and J are TRBV28 and TRBJ2-7, with a weak D call TRBD1 (6 bases). This CDR3 contains 15 residues. V shed 6 bases and J shed 3 bases, with 18 bases lying between them. Germline V gene lookup returns CDR1 MDHEN and CDR2 SYDVKM. Here the CDR3 DNA reads TGTGCCAGCAGAACTACAGGGTACTCTTGCTACGAGCAGTACTTC. This encodes CASRTTGYSCYEQYF.

The DNA for the CDR3 is TGTGCCAGCAGCACATCGACAGGGGGCGGCTCTGGGGCCAACGTCCTGACTTTC. Translation: CASSTSTGGGSGANVLTF. This chain links TRBV11-2 with TRBJ2-6; 10 bases map to TRBD1. CDR3 size: 18 residues. Germline V gene sequence: CDR1 SGHAT, CDR2 FQNNGV. Trimming cost V 5 bases and J 0 bases; bases outside gene matches: 7.

The V and J genes are TRBV5-6 and TRBJ1-6; D gene unclear. In germline, CDR1 is SGHDT, CDR2 YYEEEE. CDR3 size: 14 residues. V was pared by 4 bases and J by 6 bases, with 11 bases between. CDR3 sequence: CASSHGRINSPLHF. The CDR3 region has the DNA TGTGCCAGCAGCCACGGACGGATTAATTCACCCCTCCACTTT.

This clonotype was recorded at least ten times. The chain combines TRBV7-2 with TRBJ2-7; 7 bases are a match to TRBD2. CDR1 is SGHTA, CDR2 FQGNSA, per germline. The CDR3 consists of 14 residues. Losses at the gene ends were 1 base for V and 2 bases for J; bases not matched to a gene: 2. For the CDR3, the DNA is TGTGCCAGCAGCTTAGGCGGGAGCACCTACGAGCAGTACTTC. Protein: CASSLGGSTYEQYF.

The rearrangement uses TRBV11-2 and TRBJ2-2; 13 bases are a match to TRBD2. The germline V gene has CDR1 SGHAT and CDR2 FQNNGV. The V and J ends lost 2 bases and 6 bases, in that order; junction bases with no gene match: 9. The CDR3 is made up of 18 amino acids. CDR3 bases: TGTGCCAGCAGCTTATACTGGACTAGCGGGAGAATATCCGGGGAGCTGTTTTTT. Protein sequence: CASSLYWTSGRISGELFF.

This clonotype was counted many times. The chain combines TRBV28 with TRBJ1-1; TRBD1 might be the D (5 bases). V shed 2 bases and J shed 1 base, with 14 bases lying between them. The CDR3 loop spans 16 amino acids. The germline CDR1 and CDR2 sequences are MDHEN and SYDVKM. CDR3 nucleotide sequence: TGTGCCAGCAGTTTAGATCCGGGGAGGGGGAACACTGAAGCTTTCTTT. Its protein product is CASSLDPGRGNTEAFF.